Listed here is a single T cell receptor (beta chain). These data originate in a study of blood T cell dynamics during melanoma immunotherapy. Here immunoSEQ multiplex PCR was the method, and the copy in TCRdb shows in-frame clones only, minus some. The repertoire consists of around 16,000 clones, with just over 90% occurring once and the leading ten covering around 1.9%. With 4 bases removed from V and 0 bases from J, the gap between germline ends came to 15 bases. CDR3 size: 16 residues. Germline V CDR1 and CDR2: KGHSH, LQKENI. Time point described: pre-treatment baseline. Apart from two fast progressors, RECIST 1.1 response was judged 12 weeks post-infusion.

The chain carries TRBV18 and TRBJ1-2, with D perhaps TRBD1 (6 bases). The clonotype was recovered from a human donor with melanoma. The source material was blood, sampled from a patient treated with checkpoint blockade. As DNA, the CDR3 is TGTGCCAGCTCACAGGACAGCCCAAATACTAACTATGGCTACACCTTC. Translating gives CASSQDSPNTNYGYTF.